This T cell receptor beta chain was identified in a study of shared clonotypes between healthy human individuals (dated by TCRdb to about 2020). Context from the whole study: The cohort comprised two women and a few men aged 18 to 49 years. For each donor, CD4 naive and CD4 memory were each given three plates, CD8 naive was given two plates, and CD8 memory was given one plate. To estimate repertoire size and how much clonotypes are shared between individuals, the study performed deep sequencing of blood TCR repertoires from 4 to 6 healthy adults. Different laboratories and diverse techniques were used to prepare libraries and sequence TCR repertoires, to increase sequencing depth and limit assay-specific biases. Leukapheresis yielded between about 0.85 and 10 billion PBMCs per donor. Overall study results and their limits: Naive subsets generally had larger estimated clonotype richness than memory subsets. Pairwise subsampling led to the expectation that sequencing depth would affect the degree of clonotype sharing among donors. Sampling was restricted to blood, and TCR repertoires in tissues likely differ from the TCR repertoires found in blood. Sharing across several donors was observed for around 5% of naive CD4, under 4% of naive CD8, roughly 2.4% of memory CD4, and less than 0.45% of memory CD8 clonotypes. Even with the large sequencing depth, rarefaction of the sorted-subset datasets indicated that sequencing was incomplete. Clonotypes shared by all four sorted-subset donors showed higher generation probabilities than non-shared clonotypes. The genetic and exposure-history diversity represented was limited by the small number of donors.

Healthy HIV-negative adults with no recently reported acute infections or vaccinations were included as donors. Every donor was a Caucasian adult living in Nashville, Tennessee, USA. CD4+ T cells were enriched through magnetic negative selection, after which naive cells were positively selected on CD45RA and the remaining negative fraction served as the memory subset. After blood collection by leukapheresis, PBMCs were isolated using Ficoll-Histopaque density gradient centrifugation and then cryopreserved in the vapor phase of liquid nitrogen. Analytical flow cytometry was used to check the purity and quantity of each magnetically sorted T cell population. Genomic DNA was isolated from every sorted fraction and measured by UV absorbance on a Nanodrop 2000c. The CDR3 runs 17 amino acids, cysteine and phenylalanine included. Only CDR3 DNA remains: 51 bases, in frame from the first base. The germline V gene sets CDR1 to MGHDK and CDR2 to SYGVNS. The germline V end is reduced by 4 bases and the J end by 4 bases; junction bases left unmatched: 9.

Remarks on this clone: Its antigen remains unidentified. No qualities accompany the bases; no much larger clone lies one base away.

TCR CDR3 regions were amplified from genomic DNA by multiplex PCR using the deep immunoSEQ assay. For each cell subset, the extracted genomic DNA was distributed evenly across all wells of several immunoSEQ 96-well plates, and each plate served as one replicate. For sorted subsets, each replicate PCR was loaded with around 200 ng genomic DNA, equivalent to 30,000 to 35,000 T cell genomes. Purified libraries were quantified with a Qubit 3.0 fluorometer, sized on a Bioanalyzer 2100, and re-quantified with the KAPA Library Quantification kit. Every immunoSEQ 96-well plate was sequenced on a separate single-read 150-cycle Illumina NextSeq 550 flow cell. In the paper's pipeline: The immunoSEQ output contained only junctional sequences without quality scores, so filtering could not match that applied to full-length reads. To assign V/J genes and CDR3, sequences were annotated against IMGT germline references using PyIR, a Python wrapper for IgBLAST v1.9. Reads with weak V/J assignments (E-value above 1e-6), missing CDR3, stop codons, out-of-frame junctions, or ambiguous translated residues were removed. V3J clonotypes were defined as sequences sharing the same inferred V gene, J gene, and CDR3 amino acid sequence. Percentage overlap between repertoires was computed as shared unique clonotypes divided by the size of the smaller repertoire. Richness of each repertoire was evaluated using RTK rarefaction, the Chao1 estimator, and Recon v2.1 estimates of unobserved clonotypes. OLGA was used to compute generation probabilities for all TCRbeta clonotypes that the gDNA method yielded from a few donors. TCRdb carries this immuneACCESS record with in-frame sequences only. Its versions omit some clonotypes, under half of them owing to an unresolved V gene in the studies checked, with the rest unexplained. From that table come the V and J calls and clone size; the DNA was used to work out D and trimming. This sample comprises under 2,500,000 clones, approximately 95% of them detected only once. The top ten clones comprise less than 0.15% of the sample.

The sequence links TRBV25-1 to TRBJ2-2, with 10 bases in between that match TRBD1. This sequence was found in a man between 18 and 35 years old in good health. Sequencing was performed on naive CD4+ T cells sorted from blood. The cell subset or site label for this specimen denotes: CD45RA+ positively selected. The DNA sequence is TGTGCCAGCAGTGCCTCACCGGGACAGGGGACCACCGGGGAGCTGTTTTTT. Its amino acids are CASSASPGQGTTGELFF.